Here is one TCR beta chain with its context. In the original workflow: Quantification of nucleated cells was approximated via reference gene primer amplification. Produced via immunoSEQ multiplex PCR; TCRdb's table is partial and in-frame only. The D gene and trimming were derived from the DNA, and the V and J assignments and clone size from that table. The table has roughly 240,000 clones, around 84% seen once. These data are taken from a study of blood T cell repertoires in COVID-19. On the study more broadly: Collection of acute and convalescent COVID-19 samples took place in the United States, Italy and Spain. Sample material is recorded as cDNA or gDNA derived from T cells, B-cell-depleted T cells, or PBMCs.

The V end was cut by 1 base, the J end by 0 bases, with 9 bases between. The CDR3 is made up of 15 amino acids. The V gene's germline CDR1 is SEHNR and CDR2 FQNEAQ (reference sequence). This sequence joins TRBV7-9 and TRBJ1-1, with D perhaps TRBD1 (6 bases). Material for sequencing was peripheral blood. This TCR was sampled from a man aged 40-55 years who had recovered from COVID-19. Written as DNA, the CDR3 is TGTGCCAGCAGCTTAGGTGGGACACTGAACACTGAAGCTTTCTTT. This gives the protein CASSLGGTLNTEAFF. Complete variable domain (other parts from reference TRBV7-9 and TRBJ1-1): DTGVSQNPRHKITKRGQNVTFRCDPISEHNRLYWYRQTLGQGPEFLTYFQNEAQLEKSRLLSDRFSAERPKGSFSTLEIQRTEQGDSAMYLCASSLGGTLNTEAFFGQGTRLTVV.